This TCR beta chain was sequenced in a study of regulatory T cells in long-lasting Graves disease. As for time point: newly diagnosed GD, antithyroid drugs for less than 3 months. The TCR library was made from RNA extracted from PBMCs. CDR1 and CDR2 from the germline V gene are MGHDK and SYGVNS. The CDR3 covers 15 residues. Germline trimming cut 0 bases from V and 13 bases from J; bases unmatched to any gene: 5. Arm-PCR of CDR3 regions and iRepertoire HTBI primers were the basis on which TCR beta libraries were built. TCRdb called the multiplex PCR reads again in MiXCR, with one record for every CDR3 protein. The sample consists of 400,000 to 450,000 distinct CDR3 sequences, roughly 15% of them appearing once. The same sample was also used in a study of T cells in Graves' hyperthyroidism and ophthalmopathy. Turning to that study: Criteria for exclusion of patients were uncontrolled infection, other autoimmune disease, pregnancy or lactation.

The chain couples TRBV25-1 to TRBJ2-1; 14 bases are a match to TRBD2. This clonotype was sampled from a woman under 40 with Graves disease. Here the sequenced sample was peripheral blood mononuclear cells (PBMCs), taken at new diagnosis, from a patient treated with antithyroid drugs. DNA of the CDR3: TGTGCCAGCAGTGAATATGGACTAGCGGGAGGACTCCAGTTCTTC. It codes for CASSEYGLAGGLQFF.